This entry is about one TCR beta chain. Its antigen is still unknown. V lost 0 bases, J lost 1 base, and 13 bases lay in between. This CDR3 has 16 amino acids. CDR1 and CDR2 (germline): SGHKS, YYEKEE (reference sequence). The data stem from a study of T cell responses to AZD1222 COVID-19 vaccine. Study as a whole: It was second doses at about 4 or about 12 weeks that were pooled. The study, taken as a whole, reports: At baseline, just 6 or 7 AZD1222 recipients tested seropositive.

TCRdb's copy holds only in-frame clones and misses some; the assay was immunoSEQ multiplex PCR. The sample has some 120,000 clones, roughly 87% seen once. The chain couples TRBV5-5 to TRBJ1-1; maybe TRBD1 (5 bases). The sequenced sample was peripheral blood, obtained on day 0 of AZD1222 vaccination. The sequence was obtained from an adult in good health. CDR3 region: CASSLARTYSNTEAFF. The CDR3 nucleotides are TGTGCCAGCAGCTTGGCCCGGACATATTCGAACACTGAAGCTTTCTTT.